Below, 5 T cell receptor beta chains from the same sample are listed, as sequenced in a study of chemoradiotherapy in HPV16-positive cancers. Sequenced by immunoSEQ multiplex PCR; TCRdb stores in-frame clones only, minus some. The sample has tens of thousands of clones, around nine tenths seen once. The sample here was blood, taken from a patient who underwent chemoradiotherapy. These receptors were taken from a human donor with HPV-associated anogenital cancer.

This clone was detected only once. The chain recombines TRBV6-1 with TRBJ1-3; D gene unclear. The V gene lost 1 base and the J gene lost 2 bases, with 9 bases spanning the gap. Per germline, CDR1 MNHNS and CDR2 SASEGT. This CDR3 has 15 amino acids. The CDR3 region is CASSEVPFTGNTIYF. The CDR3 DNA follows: TGTGCCAGCAGTGAAGTCCCCTTCACTGGAAACACCATATATTTT.

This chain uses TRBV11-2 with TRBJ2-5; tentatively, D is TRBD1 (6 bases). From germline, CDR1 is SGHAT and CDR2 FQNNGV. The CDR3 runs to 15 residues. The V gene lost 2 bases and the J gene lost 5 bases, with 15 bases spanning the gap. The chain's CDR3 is CASSLFGQQSETQYF. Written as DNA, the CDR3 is TGTGCCAGCAGCTTATTTGGACAGCAGAGTGAGACCCAGTACTTC.

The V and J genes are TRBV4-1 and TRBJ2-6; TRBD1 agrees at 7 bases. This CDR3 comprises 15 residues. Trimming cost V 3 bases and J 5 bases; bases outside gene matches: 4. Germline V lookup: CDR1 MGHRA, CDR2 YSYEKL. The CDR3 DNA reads TGCGCCAGCAGCCAGGAGACAGGGAGGGCCAACGTCCTGACTTTC. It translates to CASSQETGRANVLTF.

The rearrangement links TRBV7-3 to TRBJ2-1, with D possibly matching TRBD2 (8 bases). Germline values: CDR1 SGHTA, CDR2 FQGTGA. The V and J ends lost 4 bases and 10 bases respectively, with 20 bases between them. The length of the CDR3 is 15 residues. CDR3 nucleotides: TGTGCCAGCAGCTCATCCGGGACTAGGGGGCAGGAGCAGTTCTTC. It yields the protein CASSSSGTRGQEQFF.

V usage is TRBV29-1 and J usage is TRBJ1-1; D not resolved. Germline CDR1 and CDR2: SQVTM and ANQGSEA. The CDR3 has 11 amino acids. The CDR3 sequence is CSVSLNTEAFF. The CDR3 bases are TGCTCCGTTAGTTTGAACACTGAAGCTTTCTTT.